These 20 T cell receptor beta chains were all obtained from the same sample, sequenced in a study of technical replicates of blood from a handful of donors. Sequenced by immunoSEQ multiplex PCR; TCRdb stores in-frame clones only, minus some. The data contain more than 65,000 clones, nearly 98% of them seen just once; the ten biggest clones take up approximately 0.3%. Sequencing was done on a sample of T cells isolated from PBMCs. These receptors all stem from a human donor in good health.

J is TRBJ2-5 and V is TRBV11-2; 9 bases agree with TRBD2. Germline trimming cut 2 bases from V and 5 bases from J; bases unmatched to any gene: 6. The CDR3 totals 15 residues. Per the germline V gene, CDR1 is SGHAT and CDR2 is FQNNGV. The CDR3 coding sequence is TGTGCCAGCAGCTTATATGAGCGGGAGGTGGAGACCCAGTACTTC. It translates to CASSLYEREVETQYF.

This sequence joins TRBV27 and TRBJ2-7, with D possibly being TRBD2 (5 bases). CDR3 length: 15 residues. Trimming removed 10 bases at V and 1 base at J, with 20 bases between. Looked up from germline, CDR1 is MNHEY and CDR2 is SMNVEV (reference sequence). In nucleotides, the CDR3 is TGTGCCAACCTTCCTATTGGACGGGATTCCTACGAGCAGTACTTC. Its translation is CANLPIGRDSYEQYF.

This clone was observed a single time. This chain uses TRBV9 with TRBJ2-1; the match to TRBD2 covers 12 bases. The CDR3 sequence is 16 residues long. Germline CDR1 is SGDLS and CDR2 is YYNGEE. Trimming at V came to 2 bases and at J to 7 bases, leaving 7 bases not matched to a gene. CDR3 DNA sequence: TGTGCCAGCAGCGTTAGACTAGCGGGAGCCTTTAATGAGCAGTTCTTC. It is translated as CASSVRLAGAFNEQFF.

This chain joins TRBV9 and TRBJ2-7, with D unclear. Germline CDR1 SGDLS, CDR2 YYNGEE. Deletions cut 3 bases from V and 3 bases from J, with 7 bases between. The CDR3 loop spans 12 amino acids. CDR3 residues: CASSANFYEQYF. DNA for the CDR3: TGTGCCAGCAGCGCAAACTTCTACGAGCAGTACTTC.

The V call is TRBV2, the J call TRBJ2-1; 9 bases are shared with TRBD1. Germline V gene lookup returns CDR1 SNHLY and CDR2 FYNNEI. The CDR3 extends over 16 amino acids. The V and J ends lost 4 bases and 3 bases, in that order; junction bases with no gene match: 7. CDR3 amino acids: CASSAGTGKNYNEQFF. The CDR3 DNA sequence: TGTGCCAGCAGTGCCGGGACAGGGAAAAACTACAATGAGCAGTTCTTC.

The chain employs TRBV27 and TRBJ1-5; D is perhaps TRBD1 (6 bases). Germline V gene data show CDR1 as MNHEY and CDR2 as SMNVEV (reference sequence). The CDR3 spans 17 residues. The ends were cut back, 2 bases at V and 0 bases at J, with 14 bases in the middle. CDR3 loop: CASSLRWGQLSNQPQHF. CDR3 DNA: TGTGCCAGCAGTTTACGATGGGGGCAGCTTAGCAATCAGCCCCAGCATTTT.

The rearrangement links TRBV30 to TRBJ2-5; possible D gene TRBD2, 5 bases. V was cut by 1 base and J by 0 bases, with 9 bases left in between. The CDR3 is 14 residues long. The germline CDR1 and CDR2 sequences are GTSNPN and SVGIG (reference sequence). In nucleotides, the CDR3 is TGTGCCTGGAGTGGGACTCCGTACCAAGAGACCCAGTACTTC. It yields the protein CAWSGTPYQETQYF.

This chain connects TRBV28 to TRBJ2-7, with a weak D call TRBD2 (6 bases). The V gene lost 4 bases and the J gene lost 4 bases, with 17 bases spanning the gap. The CDR3 totals 15 residues. CDR1 is MDHEN and CDR2 is SYDVKM in the germline V gene. This chain's CDR3 is CASSSPGLGHYEQYF. CDR3 in DNA: TGTGCCAGCAGTTCCCCGGGACTCGGACATTACGAGCAGTACTTC. The whole variable domain, remainder taken from reference TRBV28 and TRBJ2-7, is DVKVTQSSRYLVKRTGEKVFLECVQDMDHENMFWYRQDPGLGLRLIYFSYDVKMKEKGDIPEGYSVSREKKERFSLILESASTNQTSMYLCASSSPGLGHYEQYFGPGTRLTVT.

V gene TRBV6-5 combines with J gene TRBJ2-1, with D unclear. The CDR3 loop spans 14 amino acids. CDR1 and CDR2 from the germline V gene are MNHEY and SVGAGI. The V gene lost 3 bases and the J gene lost 1 base, with 7 bases spanning the gap. Here the CDR3 reads CASSYKQSYNEQFF. As DNA, the CDR3 is TGTGCCAGCAGTTATAAACAGTCCTACAATGAGCAGTTCTTC.

V gene TRBV9 combines with J gene TRBJ1-1, with a weak D call TRBD1 (5 bases). The CDR3 has 15 amino acids. V dropped 4 bases and J dropped 4 bases, with 17 bases sitting between them. The germline V gene encodes CDR1 SGDLS and CDR2 YYNGEE. As DNA, the CDR3 is TGTGCCAGCAGCCCCCCGAGGTTAGGGGCCACTGAAGCTTTCTTT. This encodes CASSPPRLGATEAFF.

The chain has TRBV7-9 and TRBJ2-1; 8 bases are shared with TRBD1. Per the germline V gene, CDR1 is SEHNR and CDR2 is FQNEAQ (reference sequence). V shed 8 bases and J 5 bases; nucleotides not matched to a gene: 11. This CDR3 has 15 residues. CDR3 nucleotides: TGTGCCAGCGGGAGGTCGACAGGGGTCGACAATGAGCAGTTCTTC. Residues: CASGRSTGVDNEQFF.

This clone was detected once. The rearrangement uses TRBV28 and TRBJ2-7, with D possibly TRBD2 on 6 matching bases. V lost 4 bases and J lost 3, with 16 bases in between. This CDR3 has 15 residues. In germline, CDR1 is MDHEN, CDR2 SYDVKM. CDR3 nucleotide sequence: TGTGCCAGCAGTTCGTCTGCTAGCGTACTCTACGAGCAGTACTTC. Its protein product is CASSSSASVLYEQYF.

The V gene is TRBV11-2, the J gene TRBJ2-7; no clear D. The CDR3 contains 14 residues. Germline V gives CDR1 SGHAT, CDR2 FQNNGV. V was cut by 0 bases and J by 2 bases, with 8 bases left in between. This chain's CDR3 is CASSLEPRAYEQYF. CDR3 sequence (DNA): TGTGCCAGCAGCTTAGAGCCACGGGCCTACGAGCAGTACTTC.

V is TRBV11-2 and J is TRBJ1-3, with 8 bases that match TRBD1. This CDR3 contains 19 residues. Germline lookup yields CDR1 SGHAT and CDR2 FQNNGV. V shed 5 bases and J 0 bases; nucleotides not matched to a gene: 15. The CDR3 DNA follows: TGTGCCAGCAGCCAAGGGCTGGGACAGGAATTCCTCTCTGGAAACACCATATATTTT. Translation: CASSQGLGQEFLSGNTIYF.

The CDR3 is CASSVVRGTGREDGYTF. Written as DNA, the CDR3 is TGTGCCAGCAGCGTAGTAAGGGGGACAGGGCGCGAGGATGGCTACACCTTC. The chain is built from TRBV9 and TRBJ1-2; TRBD1 agrees at 9 bases. This CDR3 region has 17 residues. CDR1 and CDR2 from the germline V gene are SGDLS and YYNGEE. Trimming took 0 bases from V and 6 from J; bases not matched to a gene: 12.

The chain joins TRBV27 to TRBJ2-1, with 8 bases aligning to TRBD2. Per germline, CDR1 MNHEY and CDR2 SMNVEV (reference sequence). This CDR3 is 16 amino acids long. Losses at the gene ends were 4 bases for V and 2 bases for J; bases not matched to a gene: 7. CDR3: CASSSVGLATYNEQFF. CDR3 DNA: TGTGCCAGCAGTTCCGTCGGACTAGCTACCTACAATGAGCAGTTCTTC.

This clone occurred a few times. The chain employs TRBV9 and TRBJ2-3; D might be TRBD2 (6 bases). V lost 7 bases and J lost 4, with 19 bases in between. Germline V gives CDR1 SGDLS, CDR2 YYNGEE. This CDR3 is 15 amino acids long. The CDR3, as DNA: TGTGCCAGCTCCATCGGGGGACTCTCCGCAGATACGCAGTATTTT. Protein: CASSIGGLSADTQYF.

The V gene is TRBV27, the J gene TRBJ2-7; D gene uncertain. There are 14 residues in the CDR3. V was shortened by 9 bases and J by 0 bases, with 15 bases between the two germline ends. CDR1 and CDR2 from the germline V gene are MNHEY and SMNVEV (reference sequence). The CDR3, as DNA: TGTGCCAGACTTCCATCCCTTACCTCCTACGAGCAGTACTTC. As protein: CARLPSLTSYEQYF.

The chain recombines TRBV7-9 with TRBJ2-7, with 8 bases aligning to TRBD1. CDR3 length: 14 amino acids. V lost 5 bases and J lost 3; bases outside the gene matches: 6. From germline, CDR1 is SEHNR and CDR2 FQNEAQ (reference sequence). CDR3 bases: TGTGCCAGCAGCCTAGGACAGGGAATCTACGAGCAGTACTTC. Protein: CASSLGQGIYEQYF.

The rearrangement uses TRBV6-1 and TRBJ1-2; tentative D call: TRBD1 (5 bases). The CDR3 length is 13 residues. CDR1 is MNHNS and CDR2 is SASEGT in the germline V gene. Trimming stripped 2 bases from V and 2 bases from J, with 6 bases between. CDR3 in amino acids: CASSERGNYGYTF. The CDR3 nucleotides are TGTGCCAGCAGTGAAAGGGGAAACTATGGCTACACCTTC.